This T cell receptor beta chain stems from a study of T cell clonality in common variable immunodeficiency. The data were produced by immunoSEQ multiplex PCR, yet TCRdb's version contains in-frame clones alone and is incomplete. This sample includes about 42,000 clones with no singletons; its ten biggest clones take up roughly 6%. This clone turned up a few times. The antigen is unknown. The read finishes 3 residues shy of the CDR3 end, and the germline J gene is used to complete it. General study points: Reportedly, TCR beta sequences from common variable immunodeficiency showed fewer deletions and N-nucleotide insertions. CVID subjects showed higher TCRbeta clonality than healthy controls.

The CDR3 is 12 amino acids. V was cut by 5 bases and J by 5 bases, with 8 bases left in between. From germline, CDR1 is SGHRS and CDR2 YFSETQ. CVID subjects were around 14 female and 25 to 30 male, aged roughly 8 to 64. The sequence came from a human donor with common variable immunodeficiency. The chain is built from TRBV5-1 and TRBJ2-1; D ambiguous. Sequencing used peripheral blood mononuclear cells. CDR3 region: CASRTLDNEQFF. CDR3 bases read: TGCGCCAGCAGGACTTTGGACAATGAG.